A selection of T cell receptor beta chains follows, all from one sample in a study of CD8+CD57+ T cells in acquired aplastic anemia. One entry per CDR3 protein results from TCRdb running MiXCR on the reads. The sample lists some 190,000 distinct CDR3 sequences; 54% were seen once. Input material: sorted CD4+, CD8+, or CD8+CD57+ T cells (not recorded which) from PBMCs. The receptors were sampled from a human donor in good health, serving as a control. Both conserved end residues are part of each CDR3. Fields, in order: D gene, V gene, J gene, clone size, CDR3 protein, CDR3 DNA. A D gene is named only where the DNA matches it firmly. Clone size is not always given. Where it is, it says once, few, many or a class for expanded clones.

TRBD1	TRBV20-1	TRBJ2-7	-	CSARPTERQGTYEQYF	TGCAGTGCTAGACCCACCGAAAGACAGGGAACCTACGAGCAGTACTTC
-	TRBV7-2	TRBJ2-6	-	CASSPGAYTGANVLTF	TGTGCCAGCAGCCCCGGGGCGTACACCGGGGCCAACGTCCTGACTTTC
TRBD2	TRBV7-2	TRBJ2-7	-	CASSTLSGGASEQYF	TGTGCCAGCAGTACACTAAGCGGGGGGGCGAGCGAGCAGTACTTC
-	TRBV7-9	TRBJ2-5	-	CASSLNQGETQYF	TGTGCCAGCAGCTTAAACCAGGGAGAGACCCAGTACTTC
TRBD1	TRBV12-3/TRBV12-4	TRBJ1-2	many	CASSPGTGTYGYTF	TGTGCCAGCAGTCCCGGGACAGGCACCTATGGCTACACCTTC
TRBD2	TRBV25-1	TRBJ2-1	-	CATSLGGSGNEQFF	TGTGCCACCTCCCTGGGAGGGTCAGGCAATGAGCAGTTCTTC
TRBD2	TRBV12-3/TRBV12-4	TRBJ2-7	many	CASSRGETSGGTYEQYF	TGTGCCAGCAGCCGGGGGGAGACTAGCGGGGGAACCTACGAGCAGTACTTC
-	TRBV3-1	TRBJ2-2	many	CASSQTGWAGELFF	TGTGCCAGCAGCCAAACGGGTTGGGCCGGGGAGCTGTTTTTT
-	TRBV5-1	TRBJ2-2	many	CASSLNLGIGELFF	TGCGCCAGCAGCTTGAATTTAGGGATCGGGGAGCTGTTTTTT
-	TRBV15	TRBJ1-5	-	CATSRERGNQPQHF	TGTGCCACCAGCAGAGAAAGAGGGAATCAGCCCCAGCATTTT
-	TRBV5-1	TRBJ2-2	many	CASKGGAQANTGELFF	TGCGCCAGCAAGGGGGGGGCCCAAGCGAACACCGGGGAGCTGTTTTTT
-	TRBV7-9	TRBJ2-3	-	CASSPSLGITDTQYF	TGTGCCAGCAGCCCCTCCCTTGGGATCACAGATACGCAGTATTTT
-	TRBV25-1	TRBJ1-2	few	CASSDRYGMSNGYTF	TGTGCCAGCAGTGACAGATACGGGATGTCGAATGGCTACACCTTC
TRBD1	TRBV15	TRBJ2-7	-	CATSNPGTGIYEQYF	TGTGCCACCAGCAACCCCGGGACAGGGATCTACGAGCAGTACTTC
-	TRBV19	TRBJ1-4	-	CASIFGEKLFF	TGTGCCAGTATATTTGGTGAAAAACTGTTTTTT
-	TRBV28	TRBJ1-4	many	CASSLLFRRPATNEKLFF	TGTGCCAGCAGTCTCCTATTTAGGAGGCCTGCAACTAATGAAAAACTGTTTTTT
-	TRBV29-1	TRBJ2-1	once	CSVVEGLSSYNEQFF	TGCAGCGTTGTTGAGGGACTCAGCTCCTACAATGAGCAGTTCTTC
-	TRBV2	TRBJ2-5	once	CASSRQVQETQYF	TGTGCCAGCAGCAGACAGGTTCAGGAGACCCAGTACTTC
-	TRBV19	TRBJ1-1	few	CASSPTRNTEAFF	TGTGCCAGTAGTCCGACTAGGAACACTGAAGCTTTCTTT
-	TRBV4-2	TRBJ1-4	few	CASSQDRHSSNGKLFF	TGTGCCAGCAGCCAAGACAGGCACAGCTCCAATGGAAAACTGTTTTTT
-	TRBV6-5	TRBJ1-2	many	CASSYSGAGVFGYTF	TGTGCCAGCAGTTACTCAGGCGCAGGGGTTTTTGGCTACACCTTC
-	TRBV24-1	TRBJ2-7	many	CATSDAGTSYEQYF	TGTGCCACCAGTGACGCGGGAACCTCCTACGAGCAGTACTTC
-	TRBV4-3	TRBJ2-5	many	CASSQVWGRLPETQYF	TGCGCCAGCAGCCAAGTCTGGGGTCGCCTTCCAGAGACCCAGTACTTC
-	TRBV19	TRBJ1-1	many	CASSPRGRRAAFF	TGTGCCAGTAGCCCACGGGGGAGAAGAGCAGCTTTCTTT
TRBD1	TRBV28	TRBJ1-1	-	CASSLHLPGTGGSWGTEAFF	TGTGCCAGCAGTTTACACCTCCCCGGGACAGGGGGCTCCTGGGGCACTGAAGCTTTCTTT
-	TRBV5-1	TRBJ2-2	many	CASSLAENTGELFF	TGCGCCAGCAGCTTGGCAGAAAACACCGGGGAGCTGTTTTTT
TRBD1	TRBV19	TRBJ1-1	many	CASSKGQLNTEAFF	TGTGCCAGTAGTAAGGGACAGCTGAACACTGAAGCTTTCTTT
-	TRBV7-9	TRBJ1-5	few	CASSLASGGAYEHF	TGTGCCAGCAGCTTAGCTAGCGGGGGAGCCTACGAGCATTTT
-	TRBV12-3/TRBV12-4	TRBJ2-1	-	CASLGGASYNEQFF	TGTGCCAGTCTAGGGGGGGCTAGCTACAATGAGCAGTTCTTC
TRBD2	TRBV6-4	TRBJ2-5	once	CASSAASGEGETQYF	TGTGCCAGCAGTGCGGCTAGCGGGGAGGGGGAGACCCAGTACTTC
-	TRBV6-1	TRBJ1-1	many	CASSETASQYTEAFF	TGTGCCAGCAGCGAGACAGCTAGCCAATACACTGAAGCTTTCTTT
-	TRBV10-3	TRBJ1-1	-	CAISETGHDVSPEAFF	TGTGCCATCAGTGAAACAGGGCATGATGTCTCCCCCGAAGCTTTCTTT
-	TRBV3-1	TRBJ2-5	many	CASSQPEETQYF	TGTGCCAGCAGCCAGCCTGAGGAGACCCAGTACTTC
TRBD1	TRBV7-9	TRBJ1-2	many	CASSPQPGQGATPYGYTF	TGTGCCAGCAGCCCACAACCGGGACAGGGAGCTACTCCCTATGGCTACACCTTC
-	TRBV5-1	TRBJ1-2	-	CASSLGTDNYGYTF	TGCGCCAGCAGCTTGGGGACAGACAACTATGGCTACACCTTC
-	TRBV7-2	TRBJ2-5	-	CASSLIGGTQYF	TGTGCCAGCAGCTTGATAGGGGGGACCCAGTACTTC
TRBD2	TRBV12-3/TRBV12-4	TRBJ2-2	many	CASSLLAANTGELFF	TGTGCCAGCAGTCTACTAGCGGCGAACACCGGGGAGCTGTTTTTT
TRBD1	TRBV2	TRBJ1-1	many	CASLQGTEAFF	TGTGCCAGCTTACAGGGGACTGAAGCTTTCTTT
-	TRBV15	TRBJ1-1	-	CATSREKGANTEAFF	TGTGCCACCAGCAGAGAAAAGGGTGCGAACACTGAAGCTTTCTTT
-	TRBV2	TRBJ1-3	many	CASIDGASGNTIYF	TGTGCCAGCATCGACGGGGCCTCTGGAAACACCATATATTTT
-	TRBV2	TRBJ1-5	-	CASRQGGETQHF	TGTGCCAGCAGGCAGGGAGGAGAGACCCAGCATTTT
TRBD1	TRBV19	TRBJ1-1	-	CASSTGRDRGIEAFF	TGTGCCAGTAGTACCGGCCGGGACAGGGGGATCGAAGCTTTCTTT
TRBD1	TRBV7-6	TRBJ2-3	many	CASTPDRVKLPTDTQYF	TGTGCCAGCACCCCGGACAGGGTGAAACTTCCCACAGATACGCAGTATTTT
TRBD2	TRBV20-1	TRBJ2-5	many	CSATPTSGGAETQYF	TGCAGTGCTACTCCGACTAGCGGGGGGGCGGAGACCCAGTACTTC
TRBD1	TRBV6-5	TRBJ2-5	few	CASSGQGETQYF	TGTGCCAGCAGTGGACAGGGGGAGACCCAGTACTTC
-	TRBV5-1	TRBJ1-2	many	CASSLAAGSNYGYTF	TGCGCCAGCAGCTTGGCGGCAGGATCTAACTATGGCTACACCTTC
-	TRBV7-3	TRBJ1-3	many	CASSLSGAGNTIYF	TGTGCCAGCAGCTTGTCAGGGGCTGGAAACACCATATATTTT
-	TRBV9	TRBJ1-4	many	CASSQGLTNEKLFF	TGTGCCAGCAGCCAGGGCCTCACTAATGAAAAACTGTTTTTT
-	TRBV6-5	TRBJ2-7	-	CAIGQDPYEQYF	TGTGCCATCGGTCAGGACCCCTACGAGCAGTACTTC
TRBD2	TRBV7-2	TRBJ2-5	many	CASSLVLAGGPGQETQYF	TGTGCCAGCAGCTTAGTACTAGCGGGGGGGCCTGGCCAAGAGACCCAGTACTTC
-	TRBV20-1	TRBJ2-1	once	CSASLGGSNNEQFF	TGCAGTGCTAGTCTGGGAGGCTCTAACAATGAGCAGTTCTTC
-	TRBV11-1	TRBJ1-1	-	CASSLAGVNTEAFF	TGTGCCAGCAGCTTAGCCGGGGTGAACACTGAAGCTTTCTTT
-	TRBV29-1	TRBJ1-6	many	CSVETGFNSPLHF	TGCAGCGTTGAAACAGGGTTTAATTCACCCCTCCACTTT
-	TRBV6-5	TRBJ2-3	-	CASSLGQGDTQYF	TGTGCCAGCAGCTTAGGTCAGGGAGATACGCAGTATTTT
-	TRBV7-2	TRBJ2-7	-	CASSFLARGVEYF	TGTGCCAGCAGCTTTTTAGCTCGCGGGGTCGAGTACTTC
-	TRBV14	TRBJ2-1	many	CASSQVRGSYNEQFF	TGTGCCAGCAGCCAAGTAAGGGGTTCCTACAATGAGCAGTTCTTC
-	TRBV7-3	TRBJ2-5	-	CASSSLPGQRRETQYF	TGTGCCAGCAGCTCACTCCCCGGACAGCGCAGAGAGACCCAGTACTTC
-	TRBV19	TRBJ2-7	many	CASSMGVAYEQYF	TGTGCCAGTAGTATGGGGGTAGCCTACGAGCAGTACTTC
-	TRBV11-3	TRBJ2-7	-	CASSLTGAEDEQYF	TGTGCCAGCAGCTTAACCGGGGCGGAGGACGAGCAGTACTTC